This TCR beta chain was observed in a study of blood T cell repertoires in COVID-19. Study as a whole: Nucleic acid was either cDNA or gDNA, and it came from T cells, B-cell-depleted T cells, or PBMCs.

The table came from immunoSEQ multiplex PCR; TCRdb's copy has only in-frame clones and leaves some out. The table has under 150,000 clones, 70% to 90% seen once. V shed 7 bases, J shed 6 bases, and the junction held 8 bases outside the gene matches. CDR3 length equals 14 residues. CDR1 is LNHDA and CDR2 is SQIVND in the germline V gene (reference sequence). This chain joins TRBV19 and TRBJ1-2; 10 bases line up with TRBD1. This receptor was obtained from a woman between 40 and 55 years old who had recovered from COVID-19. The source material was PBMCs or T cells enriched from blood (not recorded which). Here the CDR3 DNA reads TGTGCCAGTAAATGGGGGACAGGGGAGAATGGCTACACCTTC. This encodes CASKWGTGENGYTF. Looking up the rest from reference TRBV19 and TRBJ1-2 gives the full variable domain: DGGITQSPKYLFRKEGQNVTLSCEQNLNHDAMYWYRQDPGQGLRLIYYSQIVNDFQKGDIAEGYSVSREKKESFPLTVTSAQKNPTAFYLCASKWGTGENGYTFGSGTRLTVV.